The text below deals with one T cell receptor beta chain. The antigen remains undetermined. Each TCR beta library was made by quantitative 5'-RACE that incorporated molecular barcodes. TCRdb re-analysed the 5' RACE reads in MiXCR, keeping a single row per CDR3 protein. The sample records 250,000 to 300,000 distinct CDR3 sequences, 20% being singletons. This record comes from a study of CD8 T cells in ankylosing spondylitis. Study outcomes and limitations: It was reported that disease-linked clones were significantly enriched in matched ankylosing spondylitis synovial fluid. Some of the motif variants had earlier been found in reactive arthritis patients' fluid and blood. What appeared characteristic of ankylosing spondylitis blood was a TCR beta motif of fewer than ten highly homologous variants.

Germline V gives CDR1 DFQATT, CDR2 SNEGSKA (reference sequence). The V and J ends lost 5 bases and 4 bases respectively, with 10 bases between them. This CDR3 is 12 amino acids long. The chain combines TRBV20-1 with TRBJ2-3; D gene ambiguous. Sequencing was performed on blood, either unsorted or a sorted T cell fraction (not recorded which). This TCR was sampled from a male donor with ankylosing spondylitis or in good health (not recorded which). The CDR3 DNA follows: TGCAGTGCTCAAAGGCTAGCAGATACGCAGTATTTT. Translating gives CSAQRLADTQYF.